The clone carrying this T cell receptor beta chain was recorded a few times. No antigen is known for it. This sample stems from a study of beta chain features in type 1 diabetes. Overall study findings and caveats: For type 1 diabetes patients, VDJ junctions showed fewer insertions and more deletions. A PCR bias possibly favoring shorter templates would apply equally to patients and controls.

cDNA synthesis used the whole RNA isolate, giving expressed TCRB sequences. Sequenced by immunoSEQ multiplex PCR; TCRdb stores in-frame clones only, minus some. The table has about 220,000 clones, approximately 11% seen once. Purities in excess of 95% were seen in all sorted populations. This CDR3 spans 13 amino acids. Per the germline V gene, CDR1 is SQVTM and CDR2 is ANQGSEA. Between the trimmed V and J ends, which lost 0 bases and 4 bases, there was a span of 7 bases. This TCR came from a man aged 18 to 29 in good health. The sequenced sample was central memory CD4+ T cells from blood. The chain couples TRBV29-1 to TRBJ2-4; D is uncertain. The CDR3 coding sequence is TGCAGCGTTGAAGAACAGAATAAAAACATTCAGTACTTC. Its translation: CSVEEQNKNIQYF. The full variable domain, in which reference TRBV29-1 and TRBJ2-4 provide the parts outside the CDR3, is SAVISQKPSRDICQRGTSLTIQCQVDSQVTMMFWYRQQPGQSLTLIATANQGSEATYESGFVIDKFPISRPNLTFSTLTVSNMSPEDSSIYLCSVEEQNKNIQYFGAGTRLSVL.